This T cell receptor beta chain was sequenced in a study of regulatory T cells in long-lasting Graves disease. General observations from the study: Sample size was small, which may have lowered accuracy.

The table lists this clonotype with many counts. The target antigen is unknown. Investigators prepared the TCR beta libraries by applying iRepertoire HTBI primers and Arm-PCR of CDR3 regions. MiXCR was run by TCRdb on the multiplex PCR reads, yielding one entry per CDR3 protein. Of 550,000 to 700,000 distinct CDR3 sequences in the sample, about 16% were seen once. With 4 bases clipped from V and 3 bases from J, the junction kept 4 bases outside the gene matches. The CDR3 consists of 14 residues. CDR1 and CDR2 from the germline V gene are SGHRS and YFSETQ. Noted time point: newly diagnosed GD, antithyroid drugs for less than 3 months. After RNA was extracted from PBMCs, the TCR library was made from it. This sample was also put to use in a study of T cells in Graves' hyperthyroidism and ophthalmopathy. As reported in that work: A model of 13 V-J features distinguished ophthalmopathy from stable hyperthyroidism.

Sequenced material: peripheral blood mononuclear cells (PBMCs), taken at new diagnosis, from a patient treated with antithyroid drugs. The chain combines TRBV5-1 with TRBJ2-7; 10 bases map to TRBD1. This receptor was identified in a man aged 18 to 29 with Graves disease. The DNA for the CDR3 is TGCGCCAGCAGCGCAGGACAGGGGGTCTACGAGCAGTACTTC. Translation: CASSAGQGVYEQYF.